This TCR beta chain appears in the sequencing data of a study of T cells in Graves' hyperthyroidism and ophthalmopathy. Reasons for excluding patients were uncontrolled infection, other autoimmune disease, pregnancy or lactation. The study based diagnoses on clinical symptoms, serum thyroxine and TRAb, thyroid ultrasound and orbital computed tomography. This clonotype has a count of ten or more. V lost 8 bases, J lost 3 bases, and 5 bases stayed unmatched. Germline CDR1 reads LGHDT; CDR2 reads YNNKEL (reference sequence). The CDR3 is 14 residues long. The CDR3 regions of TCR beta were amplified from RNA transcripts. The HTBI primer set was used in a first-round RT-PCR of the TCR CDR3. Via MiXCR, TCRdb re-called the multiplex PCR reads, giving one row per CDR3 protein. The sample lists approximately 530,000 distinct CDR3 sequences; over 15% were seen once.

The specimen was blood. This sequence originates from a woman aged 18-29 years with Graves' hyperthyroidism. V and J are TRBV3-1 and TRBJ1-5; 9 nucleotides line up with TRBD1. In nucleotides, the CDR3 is TGTGCCAGCGGGGGACAGGGCTACAATCAGCCCCAGCATTTT. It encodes CASGGQGYNQPQHF. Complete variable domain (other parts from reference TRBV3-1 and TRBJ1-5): DTAVSQTPKYLVTQMGNDKSIKCEQNLGHDTMYWYKQDSKKFLKIMFSYNNKELIINETVPNRFSPKSPDKAHLNLHINSLELGDSAVYFCASGGQGYNQPQHFGDGTRLSIL.